The 14 T cell receptor beta chains below were found in one sample sequenced in a study of blood T cells in healthy people across ages. Using a J-beta primer mix together with a sample-barcoded 5' primer, a second PCR was run for roughly 7 to 11 cycles. TCRdb reprocessed the 5' RACE reads via MiXCR and lists one record per CDR3 protein. The data hold about a million distinct CDR3 sequences, with around 49% observed a single time. Specimen: blood. The receptors derive from a man between 25 and 39 years old in good health.

This clonotype was counted only a few times. The chain carries TRBV12-3 or TRBV12-4 and TRBJ1-1; D gene uncertain. The V gene lost 5 bases and the J gene lost 1 base, with 8 bases spanning the gap. This CDR3 contains 13 residues. The CDR3 nucleotides are TGTGCCAGCAGTGTAACCCAGAACACTGAAGCTTTCTTT. The encoded protein is CASSVTQNTEAFF.

The chain recombines TRBV2 with TRBJ1-5; D uncertain. This CDR3 has 15 residues. CDR1 and CDR2 from the germline V gene are SNHLY and FYNNEI. Trimming pared 2 bases from V and 7 bases from J, leaving 15 bases between. The DNA of the CDR3 is TGTGCCAGCAGTGAAAGGGCGGGGTCGTTACAGCCCCAGCATTTT. It codes for CASSERAGSLQPQHF.

The chain has TRBV20-1 and TRBJ2-3, with unresolved D. Between the trimmed V and J ends, which lost 0 bases and 0 bases, there was a span of 13 bases. CDR1 is DFQATT and CDR2 is SNEGSKA in the germline V gene (reference sequence). This CDR3 is 16 amino acids long. The CDR3 region has the DNA TGCAGTGCTAGAGATCCCCGGTCCTCTAGCACAGATACGCAGTATTTT. Protein sequence: CSARDPRSSSTDTQYF.

The chain has TRBV5-1 and TRBJ1-6, with D perhaps matching TRBD1 (6 bases). Germline CDR1 and CDR2: SGHRS and YFSETQ. Trimming cost V 0 bases and J 10 bases, with 17 bases left between them. This CDR3 has 16 amino acids. CDR3 coding DNA: TGCGCCAGCAGCTTGGGTAATGAACAGGGTTTGTCACCCCTCCACTTT. Protein product: CASSLGNEQGLSPLHF.

In its sample, this clonotype was seen a few times. J is TRBJ1-2 and V is TRBV6-1, with TRBD1 as a possible D gene (6 bases). V was clipped by 2 bases and J by 8 bases, with 12 bases between them. This CDR3 region has 13 residues. Germline V CDR1 and CDR2: MNHNS, SASEGT. The CDR3 DNA reads TGTGCCAGCAGTGAATTCCAGGGGCAAGGCTACACCTTC. Its protein is CASSEFQGQGYTF.

This clonotype was counted a few times. Here the CDR3 reads CASSPISGTSNTEAFF. The CDR3 DNA is TGTGCCAGCAGCCCGATCTCCGGGACATCGAACACTGAAGCTTTCTTT. The genes are TRBV4-2 and TRBJ1-1; D is perhaps TRBD1 (6 bases). Per the germline V gene, CDR1 is LGHNA and CDR2 is YNFKEQ. Trimming took off 4 bases at V and 1 base at J, with 16 bases between the two ends. CDR3 length: 16 amino acids.

The rearrangement joins TRBV6-5 to TRBJ2-7, with 7 bases that match TRBD1. There are 14 residues in the CDR3. Germline loops: CDR1 MNHEY, CDR2 SVGAGI. The trim removed 5 bases at V and 3 bases at J, leaving 7 bases unmatched. This CDR3 is CASSLLRDSYEQYF. In DNA form, the CDR3 reads TGTGCCAGCAGTCTTCTCCGGGACAGCTACGAGCAGTACTTC.

The chain has TRBV20-1 and TRBJ2-3; D is perhaps TRBD1 (6 bases). V lost 6 bases and J 4 bases, leaving 11 bases between the germline ends. There are 12 residues in the CDR3. Germline loops: CDR1 DFQATT, CDR2 SNEGSKA (reference sequence). CDR3 in amino acids: CSAPQGPDTQYF. Here the CDR3 DNA reads TGCAGTGCCCCACAGGGTCCAGATACGCAGTATTTT.

The chain uses TRBV9 and TRBJ2-1; D not certain. V lost 4 bases and J 7 bases, leaving 9 bases between the germline ends. Germline V gene lookup returns CDR1 SGDLS and CDR2 YYNGEE. There are 12 residues in the CDR3. The CDR3 DNA reads TGTGCCAGCAGCACCTTGGGAAATGAGCAGTTCTTC. It yields the protein CASSTLGNEQFF.

The V and J genes are TRBV7-9 and TRBJ1-1, with D maybe TRBD1 (6 bases). The germline gives CDR1 SEHNR, CDR2 FQNEAQ (reference sequence). V was shortened by 5 bases and J by 1 base, with 17 bases between the two germline ends. The CDR3 loop spans 16 amino acids. CDR3 sequence reads: CASSPQGRGGNTEAFF. The CDR3, as DNA: TGTGCCAGCAGCCCGCAAGGCAGGGGAGGGAACACTGAAGCTTTCTTT. The full variable domain, with the rest looked up from reference TRBV7-9 and TRBJ1-1, is DTGVSQNPRHKITKRGQNVTFRCDPISEHNRLYWYRQTLGQGPEFLTYFQNEAQLEKSRLLSDRFSAERPKGSFSTLEIQRTEQGDSAMYLCASSPQGRGGNTEAFFGQGTRLTVV.

Concerning this clonotype: This may be a read error: a much more frequent sequence differs by one nucleotide. V and J are TRBV12-3 or TRBV12-4 and TRBJ1-2; possible D gene TRBD1, 5 bases. Deletions cut 5 bases from V and 5 bases from J, with 18 bases between. CDR3 length equals 15 residues. CDR3 sequence: CASSPAAGRTYGYTF. As DNA, the CDR3 is TGTGCCAGCAGTCCCGCGGCGGGACGTACTTATGGCTACACCTTC.

This clonotype was seen only once. The V gene is TRBV5-1, the J gene TRBJ2-5, with D perhaps TRBD1 or TRBD2 (5 bases each). Germline V gene lookup returns CDR1 SGHRS and CDR2 YFSETQ. Trimming cost V 5 bases and J 4 bases, with 12 bases left between them. This CDR3 region has 13 residues. Here the CDR3 reads CASREDIRETQYF. For the CDR3, the DNA is TGCGCCAGCAGGGAGGACATCCGAGAGACCCAGTACTTC.

The sample holds a few counts of this clonotype. The chain employs TRBV20-1 and TRBJ2-7; a possible D gene is TRBD1 (5 bases). Germline V gene sequence: CDR1 DFQATT, CDR2 SNEGSKA (reference sequence). The V end was cut by 5 bases, the J end by 3 bases, with 20 bases between. There are 15 residues in the CDR3. CDR3 in DNA: TGCAGTGCTTCCGACAGTTCCCAAGACCTCTACGAGCAGTACTTC. Translating gives CSASDSSQDLYEQYF.

There are a few counts of this clonotype. The gene calls are TRBV20-1 and TRBJ2-7, with D perhaps TRBD1 (5 bases). Germline CDR1 and CDR2: DFQATT and SNEGSKA (reference sequence). V dropped 0 bases and J dropped 1 base, with 10 bases sitting between them. This CDR3 has 14 residues. The CDR3 reads CSARERTISYEQYF. The CDR3 bases are TGCAGTGCTAGAGAGCGGACAATTTCCTACGAGCAGTACTTC.